The present TCR beta chain was sequenced within a study of blood T cell repertoires in COVID-19. Clones were sequenced by immunoSEQ multiplex PCR, and TCRdb holds only the in-frame ones, with some missing. Of approximately 100,000 clones listed, 65% to 90% are singletons. Trimming took 6 bases from V and 10 from J, leaving 16 bases between them. Germline assignment: CDR1 LNHDA and CDR2 SQIVND (reference sequence). This CDR3 contains 13 residues. The chain couples TRBV19 to TRBJ2-1; perhaps TRBD2 as D (6 bases). Sample: PBMCs or T cells enriched from blood (not recorded which). The sequence was collected from a woman between 50 and 59 years old who had recovered from COVID-19. The CDR3, as DNA: TGTGCCAGTAGCCGGGACTTCCTGGGGGAGCAGTTCTTC. It translates to CASSRDFLGEQFF.